This T cell receptor beta chain was identified in a study of early T cells in non-severe SARS-CoV-2 infection. Study in general: Bulk RNA isolated from unsorted whole blood underwent sequencing; chains were not paired.

This clonotype was found a few times. Its antigen is undetermined. Attachment of unique molecular identifiers to individual cDNA molecules was performed. Each CDR3 protein gets one entry after TCRdb re-called the 5' RACE reads with MiXCR. This table has 70,000 to 95,000 distinct CDR3 sequences, 11% appearing once. The CDR3 extends over 16 amino acids. Germline CDR1 and CDR2: MRHNA and SNTAGT. The V and J ends lost 0 bases and 0 bases respectively, with 9 bases between them. Overall study findings and caveats: Matches to VDJdb favored anti-spike CD8 responses and missed private and CD4 specificities.

The rearrangement joins TRBV6-4 to TRBJ1-5, with D unresolved. The specimen was whole blood. The TCR was taken from an adult who was a healthcare worker with PCR-confirmed SARS-CoV-2 infection or an uninfected control (not recorded which). As DNA, the CDR3 is TGTGCCAGCAGTGACTCGAACGGTTATAGCAATCAGCCCCAGCATTTT. The encoded protein is CASSDSNGYSNQPQHF.